Listed here are 21 T cell receptor beta chains from one sample, sequenced in a study of tissue T cells after allogeneic stem cell transplantation. Libraries were prepared by immunoSEQ multiplex PCR; TCRdb keeps only in-frame clonotypes and omits some of them. The sample records about 1,300 clones, 47% being singletons. Time point in this sample: mouse harvest day 14 after allogeneic transplant. The graft held 10^6 splenic CD5+ T cells and 10^7 T-cell-depleted bone marrow cells. Sequences were obtained from spleen. The receptors were sampled from a female BALB/c mouse given C57BL/6 T cells with graft-versus-host disease after an allogeneic hematopoietic cell transplant.

This clone was seen a handful of times. Gene names and germline match the mouse. The CDR3 is cut off 1 residue early in the read; its end comes from the germline J gene. The chain combines TRBV1 with TRBJ1-5; 10 bases align to TRBD1. This CDR3 is 15 amino acids long. The germline CDR1 and CDR2 sequences are NSQYPW and LRSPGD (reference sequence). V dropped 4 bases and J dropped 6; count of bases not matched to a gene: 6. This chain's CDR3 is CTCSGRDRGVQAPLF. CDR3 DNA (partial): TGCACCTGCAGTGGCCGGGACAGGGGAGTCCAGGCTCCGCTT.

With regard to this clone: All gene names here are mouse names. The read ends 1 residue shy of where the CDR3 ends; the end is completed using the germline J gene. J is TRBJ2-3 and V is TRBV26, with D tentatively TRBD1 (6 bases). V lost 4 bases and J 1 base, leaving 12 bases between the germline ends. CDR3 length: 15 amino acids. The V gene's germline CDR1 is KGHPV and CDR2 FQNQEV (reference sequence). Partial CDR3 DNA: TGTGCCAGCAGTCCCGGACAGCCTCGTGCAGAAACGCTGTAT. Translated: CASSPGQPRAETLY. The CDR3 in full is CASSPGQPRAETLYF.

Details on this clone: Mouse gene names and germline throughout. The CDR3 goes on 1 residue after the read ends, and that part is filled in from the germline J gene. The genes are TRBV1 and TRBJ2-7, with TRBD2 identical over 11 bases. The CDR3 is 15 residues long. Germline V gene sequence: CDR1 NSQYPW, CDR2 LRSPGD (reference sequence). V was pared by 5 bases and J by 5 bases, with 8 bases of the junction left unmatched. The CDR3 region is CTCSRTGGKGDEQYF. The sequenced part of the CDR3 DNA is TGCACCTGCAGTCGGACTGGGGGGAAGGGGGATGAACAGTAC.

Only a few counts were recorded for this clone. Genes and germline are mouse. With the read ending 1 residue before the CDR3 end, the germline J gene is used to fill in that end. The rearrangement uses TRBV26 and TRBJ2-7; 7 bases are a match to TRBD1. Trimming cost V 4 bases and J 4 bases; bases outside gene matches: 1. The CDR3 runs 12 residues. The germline CDR1 and CDR2 sequences are KGHPV and FQNQEV (reference sequence). The CDR3 is CASSRDSYEQYF. The part of the CDR3 DNA that was read is TGTGCCAGCAGTCGGGACAGTTATGAACAGTAC.

In this sample, this clone turned up a few times. Any gene name here is a mouse gene name. With the read ending 1 residue before the CDR3 end, the germline J gene is used to fill in that end. The chain couples TRBV19 to TRBJ2-7; TRBD2 aligns across 7 bases. In germline, CDR1 is FNHDT, CDR2 SITEND (reference sequence). V was pared by 7 bases and J by 3 bases, with 7 bases of the junction left unmatched. This CDR3 is built from 13 residues. The part of the CDR3 DNA that was read is TGTGCCAGCGCCCGGACTGGTCTCTATGAACAGTAC. This sequence encodes CASARTGLYEQY. The complete CDR3 sequence is CASARTGLYEQYF.

A note on this clone: Mouse names are used for the genes. CDR3 sequence: CASSLVGGGAETLYF. The covered CDR3 bases are TGTGCAAGCAGCTTAGTTGGGGGGGGTGCAGAAACGCTGTAT. The rearrangement uses TRBV16 and TRBJ2-3, with TRBD2 matching 8 bases. The read terminates 1 residue before the CDR3 end, so the remaining end is supplied by the germline J gene. V gave up 1 base and J gave up 1 base; unmatched junction bases: 1. The CDR3 has 15 residues. The germline gives CDR1 SGHSA, CDR2 FRNQAP.

This clone has more than one count but fewer than ten. The junction shows a germline mismatch at one end, possibly a read error. Mouse gene names and germline throughout. The read halts 1 residue ahead of the CDR3 end, with the missing end drawn from the germline J gene. This specimen includes other DNA sequences encoding the same CDR3. The chain is built from TRBV20 and TRBJ2-1; perhaps TRBD2 as D (8 bases). The CDR3 sequence is 14 residues long. Germline CDR1 and CDR2: GFQATS and STVNSAI. The CDR3 loop is CGARGRGGRAEQFF. Partial CDR3 DNA: TGTGGGGCTAGGGGGCGGGGGGGGCGGGCGGAGCAGTTC.

Notes on this clone: Germline and genes here are mouse. The read ends 1 residue before the CDR3 terminus; that terminus is restored from the germline J gene. The chain uses TRBV19 and TRBJ1-4; D is undetermined. The germline V gene has CDR1 FNHDT and CDR2 SITEND (reference sequence). The V end was cut by 6 bases, the J end by 1 base, with 4 bases between. The CDR3 totals 12 residues. The CDR3 here is CASTSSNERLFF. The sequenced CDR3 bases are TGTGCCAGCACCAGTTCCAACGAAAGATTATTT.

Concerning this clone: Germline and genes: mouse. From the germline J gene comes the end of the CDR3, since the read stops 1 residue before it. The chain employs TRBV17 and TRBJ1-6; TRBD1 is a possible D gene (5 bases). TRBJ1-6 is an ORF for which the function is uncertain. V was shortened by 6 bases and J by 1 base, with 7 bases between the two germline ends. CDR3 size: 14 residues. In germline, CDR1 is MNHDT, CDR2 YYDKIL. The part of the CDR3 DNA that was read is TGTGCTAGCAGGGACAAATCCTATAATTCGCCCCTCTAC. Protein product: CASRDKSYNSPLY. In full, the CDR3 is CASRDKSYNSPLYF.

With regard to this clone: Each gene name is a mouse one. The read ends 1 residue early relative to the CDR3; the germline J gene fills the gap. V usage is TRBV2 and J usage is TRBJ2-5, with 7 bases identical to TRBD2. The germline gives CDR1 LGHNA, CDR2 YSYQKL. Unmatched junction bases numbered 2, after V lost 4 bases and J lost 1 base. This CDR3 contains 14 residues. The CDR3 bases that were read are TGTGCCAGCAGCCGACTGGGCGACCAAGACACCCAGTAC. This sequence encodes CASSRLGDQDTQY. The complete CDR3 reads CASSRLGDQDTQYF.

This clone was counted once. Gene labels here are mouse ones. The CDR3 is cut off 1 residue early in the read; its end comes from the germline J gene. J is TRBJ1-4 and V is TRBV13-2, with 12 nucleotides matching TRBD1. The CDR3 is 14 residues long. J was trimmed by 7 bases and V by 5 bases; bases with no gene match: 3. Germline CDR1 is NNHNN and CDR2 is SYGAGS (reference sequence). The CDR3 protein is CASGGTGGVERLFF. CDR3 DNA (partial): TGTGCCAGCGGGGGGACAGGGGGCGTCGAAAGATTATTT.

Concerning this clone: Gene names denote mouse genes. Read sequence stops 1 residue before the CDR3 end, and the germline J gene provides the missing end. The V and J genes are TRBV16 and TRBJ2-7; 8 bases fit TRBD2. The junction had 1 base not matched to a gene; V was cut back by 3 bases and J by 0 bases. Germline V CDR1 and CDR2: SGHSA, FRNQAP. The CDR3 contains 14 residues. CDR3 residues: CASSFTGGSYEQYF. Incomplete CDR3 DNA: TGTGCAAGCAGCTTTACTGGGGGCTCCTATGAACAGTAC. The complete variable domain, with remaining parts taken from reference TRBV16 and TRBJ2-7, reads NAGVIQTPRHKVTGKGQEATLWCEPISGHSAVFWYRQTIVQGLEFLTYFRNQAPIDDSGMPKERFSAQMPNQSHSTLKIQSTQPQDSAVYLCASSFTGGSYEQYFGPGTRLTVL.

Regarding this clone: Mouse gene names apply. Sequencing ends 1 residue short of the CDR3 end; the germline J gene provides the rest. V is TRBV12-1 and J is TRBJ2-4, with D perhaps TRBD1 (6 bases). The V end was cut by 0 bases, the J end by 0 bases, with 9 bases between. This CDR3 is 15 amino acids long. Per the germline V gene, CDR1 is SGHSN and CDR2 is HYEKVE. CDR3 protein: CASSLIQGSQNTLYF. The sequenced CDR3 bases are TGTGCCAGCTCTCTCATCCAGGGGAGTCAAAACACCTTGTAC.

This clone was picked up a small number of times. The gene names here belong to mouse. The CDR3 end is not reached by the read, which stops 1 residue before it; the germline J gene fills it in. This chain connects TRBV20 to TRBJ2-7; 10 bases fit TRBD2. The CDR3 is made up of 14 amino acids. CDR1 and CDR2 (germline): GFQATS, STVNSAI. The trim removed 0 bases at V and 4 bases at J, leaving 3 bases unmatched. CDR3 amino acids: CGARDWGGRYEQYF. The DNA read from the CDR3 is TGTGGTGCTAGGGACTGGGGGGGCCGATATGAACAGTAC. Filled out from reference TRBV20 and TRBJ2-7, the complete variable domain reads GALVYQYPRRTICKSGTSMRMECQAVGFQATSVAWYRQSPQKTFELIALSTVNSAIKYEQNFTQEKFPISHPNLSFSSMTVLNAYLEDRGLYLCGARDWGGRYEQYFGPGTRLTVL.

This clone was detected only a few times. A junction boundary mismatches the germline segment, possibly from a read error. Gene and germline names: mouse. The observed sequence ends 1 residue before the CDR3 terminus, with the missing tail filled in from the germline J gene. The chain uses TRBV13-1 and TRBJ1-4; 9 bases map to TRBD1. Germline V gives CDR1 NSHNY, CDR2 SYGAGN. The CDR3 covers 14 residues. CDR3 bases read: TGTGCCAGCGGTGAACAGGGGGCCGACGAAAGATTATTT. As protein: CASGEQGADERLF. The full CDR3 sequence reads CASGEQGADERLFF.

Details on this clone: Gene names and germline refer to mouse. The read halts 1 residue ahead of the CDR3 end, with the missing end drawn from the germline J gene. This chain uses TRBV26 with TRBJ2-2; D unresolved. Germline V gives CDR1 KGHPV, CDR2 FQNQEV (reference sequence). This CDR3 contains 13 residues. V lost 4 bases and J lost 1, with 4 bases in between. This chain's CDR3 is CASSPGNTGQLYF. The sequenced part of the CDR3 DNA is TGTGCCAGCAGTCCGGGAAACACCGGGCAGCTCTAC.

A note on this clone: Gene names denote mouse genes. Coverage ceases 1 residue before the CDR3 finishes, and the germline J gene fills in the end. The chain recombines TRBV26 with TRBJ1-1; possibly TRBD1 for D (6 bases). This CDR3 has 12 amino acids. Per germline, CDR1 KGHPV and CDR2 FQNQEV (reference sequence). Trimming took off 3 bases at V and 6 bases at J, with 8 bases between the two ends. Here the CDR3 reads CASSLRGPEVFF. CDR3 bases read: TGTGCCAGCAGTCTCCGGGGGCCAGAAGTCTTC.

A word on this clone: Mouse names are used for the genes. The read stops 1 residue short of the end of the CDR3; the missing end is completed from the germline J gene. This rearrangement joins TRBV20 to TRBJ2-5; unclear D gene. V was pared by 1 base and J by 2 bases, with 7 bases between. This CDR3 spans 13 amino acids. Germline CDR1 and CDR2: GFQATS and STVNSAI. The DNA read from the CDR3 is TGTGGTGCTAGGGCCCAAATCCAAGACACCCAGTAC. Protein product: CGARAQIQDTQY. The complete CDR3 reads CGARAQIQDTQYF. Variable domain in full (rest from reference TRBV20 and TRBJ2-5): GALVYQYPRRTICKSGTSMRMECQAVGFQATSVAWYRQSPQKTFELIALSTVNSAIKYEQNFTQEKFPISHPNLSFSSMTVLNAYLEDRGLYLCGARAQIQDTQYFGPGTRLLVL.

This clone was detected only a few times. The gene names given are mouse names. The read ends 1 residue early relative to the CDR3; the germline J gene fills the gap. The chain links TRBV16 to TRBJ2-1; maybe TRBD2 (6 bases). The V end lost 4 bases, the J end lost 1 base, and 8 bases lay between the germline ends. The CDR3 covers 14 residues. The germline CDR1 and CDR2 sequences are SGHSA and FRNQAP. The CDR3 DNA, read in part, is TGTGCAAGCAGCTCAGACTGGAACTATGCTGAGCAGTTC. Its translation is CASSSDWNYAEQF. The whole CDR3 region reads CASSSDWNYAEQFF.

In the case of this clone: At one boundary the junction diverges from the germline segment, which might be a read error. Gene names follow the mouse nomenclature. Read sequence stops 1 residue before the CDR3 end, and the germline J gene provides the missing end. The gene calls are TRBV12-1 and TRBJ2-4, with D perhaps being TRBD1 or TRBD2 (5 bases each). This CDR3 is 14 amino acids long. CDR1 is SGHSN and CDR2 is HYEKVE in the germline V gene. CDR3 DNA (partial): TGTGCCAGCTCTCTCGGGGGAGGACAAAACGCCTTGTAC. Translation: CASSLGGGQNALY. The complete CDR3 sequence is CASSLGGGQNALYF.

To note about this clone: Gene names are the mouse ones. CDR3 DNA (partial): TGTGCCAGCAGCTACTGGGGGTGGAACTATGCTGAGCAGTTC. As protein: CASSYWGWNYAEQF. The entire CDR3 protein reads CASSYWGWNYAEQFF. V and J are TRBV4 and TRBJ2-1, with 7 bases identical to TRBD2. Read coverage stops 1 residue before the CDR3 terminus; the germline J gene supplies the remainder. The CDR3 sequence is 15 residues long. Germline V gives CDR1 LGHDT, CDR2 YNNKQL (reference sequence). The J segment lost 1 base and the V segment lost 3 bases, leaving 3 bases of the junction unmatched.